Sequencing of this T cell receptor (beta chain) was carried out in a study of blood T cell repertoires in COVID-19 (dated by TCRdb to the early 2020s). Looking at the study overall: Samples from collaborators originated in the United States, Italy and Spain and spanned both the acute and convalescent phases of COVID-19. Where HLA class I and class II types were available, the types were taken from metadata supplied by the sample provider, not from assay-based typing. The samples were drawn from two sources: the first 160 participants of the ongoing ImmuneRACE study, and 1,000 to 1,500 subjects contributed by 6 global collaborators. The dataset comprised deeply sampled blood TCRbeta repertoires from subjects exposed to, actively infected with, or recovered from COVID-19. A de-identified subject ID, COVID-19 status, age in years and sex were almost always included in the sample metadata. The prospective study material was composed of cDNA or gDNA derived from T cells, B-cell-depleted T cells, or PBMCs. The repertoires were released in a freely available public database meant as a resource for research on the immune response to SARS-CoV-2. What the research found in general, with its limitations: How much clinical and demographic metadata was included differed by source and by participant, and the metadata was provided uncurated.

Whole blood was collected in K2EDTA tubes by collaborating institutions according to the institutions' own protocols. Collaborator samples were shipped for TCRbeta analysis as frozen whole blood, isolated PBMCs, or DNA extracted from either sample type. For this clone: It has no known antigen specificity. No much larger clonotype is one base removed from it; base qualities were not supplied.

The immunoSEQ Assay, a bias-controlled multiplex PCR, was used to amplify TCRbeta CDR3 regions from genomic DNA. In the paper's pipeline: Nucleated cell counts per sample were estimated from amplification of reference gene primers within the assay. To quantify the absolute abundance of each unique TCRbeta CDR3 rearrangement, sequence reads were collapsed and filtered. For each sample, productive Simpson clonality was calculated by taking the square root of Simpson's diversity index across productive rearrangements. Entries here come from immuneACCESS through TCRdb and include only in-frame sequences with V and J called. Some clones fail to appear in such tables; in the studies checked, an unresolved V gene covers under half of the shortfall, and the cause of the remainder is unknown. The V and J calls and the clone size are those of that table, but D and trimming were determined from the DNA. In all, the sample holds roughly 120,000 clones, and about 79% of those were seen once. The ten largest clones capture 4% of the sample.

The TCR originated in an elderly woman with acute or convalescent COVID-19. Sequencing was carried out using peripheral blood.

The CDR3: CASSLRGGDGYTF. The DNA reads as follows: TGTGCCAGCAGCTTAAGGGGGGGTGATGGCTACACCTTC. The chain is made from TRBV7-9 and TRBJ1-2; TRBD1 is perhaps the D gene, given 6 matching bases. The CDR3 sequence holds 13 residues, the cysteine and phenylalanine included. The only DNA kept is the CDR3, 39 bases in frame from the first base. V lost 2 bases and J lost 6 bases; the stretch between them is 10 bases long. For CDR1 and CDR2, the germline V gene (reference sequence) lists SEHNR and FQNEAQ.